Presented here are 14 T cell receptor beta chains from one specimen sequenced in a study of blood T cell repertoires in COVID-19. Measured with immunoSEQ multiplex PCR; TCRdb has only the in-frame clones, and not every one. The top ten hold around 3.6% of the sample, which has some 290,000 clones, more than 85% seen once. The specimen was peripheral blood. These receptors all come from a man aged 18-30 years with active or convalescent COVID-19.

This chain links TRBV5-1 with TRBJ1-1, with D unclear. CDR3 length: 14 residues. Germline CDR1 and CDR2: SGHRS and YFSETQ. The ends were cut back, 4 bases at V and 3 bases at J, with 13 bases in the middle. The CDR3 DNA follows: TGCGCCAGCAGCACAGCCAGGCGGGACACTGAAGCTTTCTTT. Translating it yields CASSTARRDTEAFF.

The chain combines TRBV18 with TRBJ1-3, with D hard to call. CDR3 size: 15 residues. V was clipped by 3 bases and J by 0 bases, with 9 bases between them. The germline gives CDR1 KGHSH, CDR2 LQKENI. For the CDR3, the DNA is TGTGCCAGCTCACCGGGAGGAAACTCTGGAAACACCATATATTTT. Residues: CASSPGGNSGNTIYF.

V gene TRBV28 combines with J gene TRBJ2-2; 7 nucleotides line up with TRBD1. V dropped 6 bases and J dropped 4; count of bases not matched to a gene: 8. This CDR3 contains 15 residues. Germline loops: CDR1 MDHEN, CDR2 SYDVKM. As DNA, the CDR3 is TGTGCCAGCAGATACGACAGGGTTCGCACCGGGGAGCTGTTTTTT. Protein sequence: CASRYDRVRTGELFF.

This rearrangement joins TRBV28 to TRBJ1-1, with a tentative D call TRBD1 (5 bases). Germline values: CDR1 MDHEN, CDR2 SYDVKM. The CDR3 is made up of 13 amino acids. Trimming took 7 bases from V and 0 from J, leaving 9 bases between them. CDR3 in DNA: TGTGCCAGCAATCGACAGATGAACACTGAAGCTTTCTTT. Protein sequence: CASNRQMNTEAFF.

This clone was recorded only once. The rearrangement uses TRBV9 and TRBJ2-1; possible D gene TRBD2, 6 bases. The CDR3 consists of 13 residues. Trimming pared 5 bases from V and 3 bases from J, leaving 9 bases between. Germline V gene lookup returns CDR1 SGDLS and CDR2 YYNGEE. CDR3 protein: CASSSGRYNEQFF. CDR3 sequence (DNA): TGTGCCAGCAGTAGCGGACGCTACAATGAGCAGTTCTTC.

V is TRBV18 and J is TRBJ2-1; 13 bases match TRBD2. This CDR3 is built from 17 residues. V lost 3 bases to trimming and J lost 2 bases; unmatched junction nucleotides: 4. The V gene's germline CDR1 is KGHSH and CDR2 LQKENI. The CDR3 DNA follows: TGTGCCAGCTCACCCCCGGGACTAGCGGGACCCTACAATGAGCAGTTCTTC. It is translated as CASSPPGLAGPYNEQFF.

The chain uses TRBV6-5 and TRBJ2-5; tentative D call: TRBD2 (5 bases). The CDR3 length is 13 residues. Looked up from germline, CDR1 is MNHEY and CDR2 is SVGAGI. The V end lost 5 bases, the J end lost 4 bases, and 11 bases lay between the germline ends. Here the CDR3 reads CASSRGSVETQYF. The CDR3 region has the DNA TGTGCCAGCAGTCGGGGTAGCGTAGAGACCCAGTACTTC.

The rearrangement uses TRBV7-9 and TRBJ2-3; D might be TRBD1 (6 bases). The V end was cut by 4 bases, the J end by 10 bases, with 15 bases between. The germline CDR1 and CDR2 sequences are SEHNR and FQNEAQ (reference sequence). This CDR3 is built from 13 residues. The CDR3, as DNA: TGTGCCAGCAGCTCTGAGGCACAGGGATCGCAGTATTTT. Translated: CASSSEAQGSQYF. The full variable domain, in which reference TRBV7-9 and TRBJ2-3 provide the parts outside the CDR3, is DTGVSQNPRHKITKRGQNVTFRCDPISEHNRLYWYRQTLGQGPEFLTYFQNEAQLEKSRLLSDRFSAERPKGSFSTLEIQRTEQGDSAMYLCASSSEAQGSQYFGPGTRLTVL.

The V gene is TRBV9, the J gene TRBJ1-6; 10 bases map to TRBD1. CDR1 SGDLS and CDR2 YYNGEE come from the germline V gene. The ends lost 4 bases at V and 7 bases at J; junction bases unmatched: 5. The CDR3 covers 15 residues. The CDR3 sequence: CASSTGTGENSPLHF. The CDR3 nucleotides are TGTGCCAGCAGCACCGGGACAGGGGAGAATTCACCCCTCCACTTT. The full variable domain, completed using reference TRBV9 and TRBJ1-6, is DSGVTQTPKHLITATGQRVTLRCSPRSGDLSVYWYQQSLDQGLQFLIQYYNGEERAKGNILERFSAQQFPDLHSELNLSSLELGDSALYFCASSTGTGENSPLHFGNGTRLTVT.

V usage is TRBV30 and J usage is TRBJ1-3; no definite D call. Trimming removed 5 bases at V and 4 bases at J, with 12 bases between. Germline lookup yields CDR1 GTSNPN and CDR2 SVGIG (reference sequence). CDR3 length equals 13 residues. The chain's CDR3 is CAWSSRYGNTIYF. CDR3 DNA: TGTGCCTGGTCCTCCCGGTACGGAAACACCATATATTTT. Based on the CDR3 plus reference TRBV30 and TRBJ1-3, the full variable domain is SQTIHQWPATLVQPVGSPLSLECTVEGTSNPNLYWYRQAAGRGLQLLFYSVGIGQISSEVPQNLSASRPQDRQFILSSKKLLLSDSGFYLCAWSSRYGNTIYFGEGSWLTVV.

The chain combines TRBV30 with TRBJ1-1; 8 bases match TRBD1. Germline V gives CDR1 GTSNPN, CDR2 SVGIG (reference sequence). CDR3 size: 13 residues. V dropped 5 bases and J dropped 4; count of bases not matched to a gene: 6. This CDR3 reads CAWARGLSTEAFF. For the CDR3, the DNA is TGTGCCTGGGCCAGGGGGCTAAGCACTGAAGCTTTCTTT.

V and J are TRBV12-3 or TRBV12-4 and TRBJ1-2; possible D gene TRBD1, 5 bases. This CDR3 comprises 13 residues. The ends were cut back, 4 bases at V and 6 bases at J, with 12 bases in the middle. The CDR3 loop reads CASSYSRGDGYTF. The CDR3 DNA reads as TGTGCCAGCAGTTACAGCCGGGGGGATGGCTACACCTTC.

The chain carries TRBV4-2 and TRBJ2-7, with no clear D. Trimming took 0 bases from V and 3 from J, leaving 12 bases between them. The CDR3 loop spans 15 amino acids. Germline V CDR1 and CDR2: LGHNA, YNFKEQ. The DNA for the CDR3 is TGTGCCAGCAGCCAAGAGTCGAGACAAATCTACGAGCAGTACTTC. Its translation is CASSQESRQIYEQYF.

The chain uses TRBV7-9 and TRBJ2-5, with D maybe TRBD2 (6 bases). Trimming shortened V by 1 base and J by 2 bases, and 11 bases separated the two germline ends. From germline, CDR1 is SEHNR and CDR2 FQNEAQ (reference sequence). The CDR3 is made up of 15 amino acids. The CDR3 DNA is TGTGCCAGCAGCTTAGTGTGGGGGGAGCAAGAGACCCAGTACTTC. Protein product: CASSLVWGEQETQYF.